Below are 10 T cell receptor beta chains sequenced from a single sample in a study of blood T cell repertoires in COVID-19. Libraries were prepared by immunoSEQ multiplex PCR; TCRdb keeps only in-frame clonotypes and omits some of them. This table has 180,000 or so clones, around 83% appearing once. Material: PBMCs or T cells enriched from blood (not recorded which). The receptor set was obtained from a woman aged 45 to 65 in a cohort exposed to, infected with or recovered from COVID-19 (not recorded which).

The gene calls are TRBV7-3 and TRBJ2-7; a weak D match, TRBD2 (6 bases). CDR3 length: 14 amino acids. Trimming left V 0 bases short and J 0 bases short, with 6 bases between. Germline V gives CDR1 SGHTA, CDR2 FQGTGA. For the CDR3, the DNA is TGTGCCAGCAGCTTAACGGGGGGCTCCTACGAGCAGTACTTC. This encodes CASSLTGGSYEQYF.

The chain's CDR3 is CASSSSRQGNTEAFF. CDR3 coding DNA: TGTGCCAGCAGTTCCTCTCGACAGGGGAACACTGAAGCTTTCTTT. This sequence joins TRBV2 and TRBJ1-1; 7 bases are a match to TRBD1. There are 15 residues in the CDR3. From germline, CDR1 is SNHLY and CDR2 FYNNEI. The ends lost 5 bases at V and 1 base at J; junction bases unmatched: 7.

This clone occurred once. V usage is TRBV15 and J usage is TRBJ2-5; 7 positions agree with TRBD2. Germline V gives CDR1 LNHNV, CDR2 YYDKDF (reference sequence). This CDR3 comprises 17 residues. V was clipped by 1 base and J by 4 bases; unmatched bases: 12. CDR3 sequence (DNA): TGTGCCACCAGCAGAGCCTGGGAGCGGGGACCCGGAGAGACCCAGTACTTC. This encodes CATSRAWERGPGETQYF.

V and J are TRBV7-2 and TRBJ2-7; 8 bases are a match to TRBD1. This CDR3 comprises 15 residues. The V and J ends lost 6 bases and 1 base, in that order; junction bases with no gene match: 8. Germline V gives CDR1 SGHTA, CDR2 FQGNSA. Written as DNA, the CDR3 is TGTGCCAGCAGGTCCGGGACAGGTCTTTCCTACGAGCAGTACTTC. This encodes CASRSGTGLSYEQYF.

The gene calls are TRBV7-9 and TRBJ2-7, with D possibly matching TRBD1 (7 bases). The V end was cut by 1 base, the J end by 3 bases, with 13 bases between. Per germline, CDR1 SEHNR and CDR2 FQNEAQ (reference sequence). The CDR3 loop spans 15 amino acids. Here the CDR3 reads CASSLGRDSDYEQYF. The DNA of the CDR3 is TGTGCCAGCAGCTTAGGGAGGGACAGCGACTACGAGCAGTACTTC.

The chain carries TRBV28 and TRBJ1-6; 7 positions match TRBD1. Germline V gene data show CDR1 as MDHEN and CDR2 as SYDVKM. Unmatched junction bases numbered 11, after V lost 6 bases and J lost 9 bases. The CDR3 covers 15 residues. The CDR3 DNA sequence: TGTGCCAGCAGGAACAGGGACAGCCGGGGTTCACCCCTCCACTTT. Translated: CASRNRDSRGSPLHF.

The chain links TRBV30 to TRBJ2-5; possibly TRBD2 for D (7 bases). Germline CDR1 GTSNPN, CDR2 SVGIG (reference sequence). The CDR3 runs to 16 residues. With 5 bases removed from V and 7 bases from J, the gap between germline ends came to 26 bases. The CDR3 DNA follows: TGTGCCTGGGTTGGACTGGCGGGGGCCGCTACGGGGACCCAGTACTTC. Protein product: CAWVGLAGAATGTQYF.

This chain joins TRBV7-2 and TRBJ2-2; 10 bases are shared with TRBD1. This CDR3 has 16 amino acids. Per germline, CDR1 SGHTA and CDR2 FQGNSA. After removal of 2 bases from V and 5 bases from J, the junction contained 5 bases not matched to a gene. The CDR3 region is CASSLLPGQGTGELFF. CDR3 nucleotide sequence: TGTGCCAGCAGCTTACTCCCGGGACAGGGGACCGGGGAGCTGTTTTTT.

The V gene is TRBV5-8, the J gene TRBJ1-6; D call uncertain. Trimming cost V 3 bases and J 0 bases, with 10 bases left between them. The CDR3 is made up of 16 amino acids. The germline CDR1 and CDR2 sequences are SGHTS and YDEGEE. CDR3 amino acids: CASSSPGSSYNSPLHF. The CDR3 DNA follows: TGTGCCAGCAGCTCTCCGGGGAGCTCCTATAATTCACCCCTCCACTTT.

The chain has TRBV5-1 and TRBJ2-1; 8 positions agree with TRBD1. V lost 2 bases to trimming and J lost 3 bases; unmatched junction nucleotides: 4. Germline CDR1 reads SGHRS; CDR2 reads YFSETQ. The CDR3 totals 15 residues. This chain's CDR3 is CASSLQGVRYNEQFF. Written as DNA, the CDR3 is TGCGCCAGCAGCTTACAGGGGGTACGCTACAATGAGCAGTTCTTC.